These 4 T cell receptor beta chains share one sample of origin, sequenced in a study of tumor-infiltrating lymphocytes in primary liver carcinoma. Starting material of about 0.45 ug total RNA yielded TCR beta cDNA via a constant-region primer. ARM-PCR, slightly modified, supplied the TCR beta libraries through three nested multiplex PCR rounds. The first two PCR rounds used TRBV1-TRBV30 forward primers with a C-beta reverse primer, nine to eleven cycles each. TCRdb passed the multiplex PCR reads through MiXCR, listing each CDR3 protein once. The table shows a few hundred thousand distinct CDR3 sequences, with 50% to 60% occurring only once. Out of unsorted whole blood came the blood RNA, and germline DNA was extracted as well. The sample was peripheral blood. Receptors originate from a woman in her twenties or thirties with primary liver carcinoma and hepatitis B virus infection.

CDR3 coding DNA: TGTGCCAGCAGTGGGCTTAGCGCGAGCGGTAACTACGAGCAGTACTTC. Amino acid sequence: CASSGLSASGNYEQYF. V gene TRBV6-5 combines with J gene TRBJ2-7; possible D gene TRBD2, 5 bases. V shed 5 bases and J shed 3 bases, with 20 bases lying between them. The CDR3 has 16 residues. Per germline, CDR1 MNHEY and CDR2 SVGAGI.

Only one count was recorded for this clonotype. A much larger clone lies a single base off, so this may be a read error. This chain uses TRBV12-3 or TRBV12-4 with TRBJ2-1, with D perhaps matching TRBD2 (6 bases). The V gene lost 5 bases and the J gene lost 7 bases, with 12 bases spanning the gap. This CDR3 region has 13 residues. The CDR3 DNA reads as TGTGCCAGCAGTCGGGAGACCGCTAATGAGCAGTTCTTC. Protein sequence: CASSRETANEQFF.

The CDR3 DNA sequence: TGTGCCAGCAGCTTAGAGGTAGCGGCCCTGGTGTTCTTC. Encoded protein: CASSLEVAALVFF. The chain joins TRBV11-2 to TRBJ2-1; D possibly corresponds to TRBD2 (6 bases). Germline CDR1 SGHAT, CDR2 FQNNGV. With 0 bases removed from V and 15 bases from J, the gap between germline ends came to 15 bases. CDR3 length: 13 amino acids.

About this clonotype: One junction end does not reproduce the germline sequence, and a read error may be involved. The chain joins TRBV7-9 to TRBJ2-1, with D perhaps matching TRBD1 (7 bases). The CDR3 loop spans 16 amino acids. The V gene's germline CDR1 is SEHNR and CDR2 FQNEAQ (reference sequence). The CDR3 sequence is CASTNWRAGGHNEQLF. CDR3 bases: TGTGCCAGCACCAACTGGCGGGCAGGGGGGCACAATGAGCAGCTCTTC.